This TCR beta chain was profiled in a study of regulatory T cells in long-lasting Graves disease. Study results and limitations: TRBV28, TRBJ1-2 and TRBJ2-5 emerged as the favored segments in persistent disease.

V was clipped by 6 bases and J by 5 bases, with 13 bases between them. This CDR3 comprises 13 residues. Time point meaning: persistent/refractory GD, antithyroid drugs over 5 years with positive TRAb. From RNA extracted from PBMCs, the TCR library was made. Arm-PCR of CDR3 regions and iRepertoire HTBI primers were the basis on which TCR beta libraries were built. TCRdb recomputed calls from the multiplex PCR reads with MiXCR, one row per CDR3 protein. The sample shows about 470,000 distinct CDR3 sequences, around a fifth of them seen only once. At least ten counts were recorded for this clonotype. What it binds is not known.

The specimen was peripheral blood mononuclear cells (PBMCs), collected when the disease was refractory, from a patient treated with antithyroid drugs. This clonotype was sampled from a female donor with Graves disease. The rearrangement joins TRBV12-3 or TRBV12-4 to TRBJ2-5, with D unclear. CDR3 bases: TGTGCCAGCAGACCCGGCCTGTCGGAGACCCAGTACTTC. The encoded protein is CASRPGLSETQYF.